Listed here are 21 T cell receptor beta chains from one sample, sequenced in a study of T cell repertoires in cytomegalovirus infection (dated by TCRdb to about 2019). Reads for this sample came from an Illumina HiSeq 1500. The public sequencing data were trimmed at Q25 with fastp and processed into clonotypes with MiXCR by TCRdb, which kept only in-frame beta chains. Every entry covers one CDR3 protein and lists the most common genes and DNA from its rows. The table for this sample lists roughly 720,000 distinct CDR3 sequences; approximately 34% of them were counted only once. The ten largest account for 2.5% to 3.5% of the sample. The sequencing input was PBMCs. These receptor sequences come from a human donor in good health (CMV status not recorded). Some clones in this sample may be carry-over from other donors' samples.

CDR3 region: CASSLGGLRGKGTEAFF. As DNA, the CDR3 is TGTGCCAGCAGCTTAGGAGGCTTAAGGGGAAAAGGCACTGAAGCTTTCTTT. The V call is TRBV7-6, the J call TRBJ1-1, with a weak D call TRBD1 (5 bases). Germline V lookup: CDR1 SGHVS, CDR2 FNYEAQ. V was shortened by 1 base and J by 4 bases, with 19 bases between the two germline ends. This CDR3 comprises 17 residues.

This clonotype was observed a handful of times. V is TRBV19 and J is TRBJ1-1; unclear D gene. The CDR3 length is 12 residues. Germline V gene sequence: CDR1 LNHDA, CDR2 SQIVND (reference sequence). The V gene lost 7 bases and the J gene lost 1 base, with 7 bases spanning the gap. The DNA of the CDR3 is TGTGCCAGTAATGGGTGGAACACTGAAGCTTTCTTT. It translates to CASNGWNTEAFF.

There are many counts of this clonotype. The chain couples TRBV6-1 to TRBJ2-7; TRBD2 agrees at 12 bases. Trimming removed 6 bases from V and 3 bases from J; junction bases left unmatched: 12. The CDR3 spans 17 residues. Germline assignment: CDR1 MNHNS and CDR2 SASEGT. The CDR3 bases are TGTGCCAGCAGCGAGCCCTACCTGACTAGCGGGAGCTACGAGCAGTACTTC. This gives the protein CASSEPYLTSGSYEQYF.

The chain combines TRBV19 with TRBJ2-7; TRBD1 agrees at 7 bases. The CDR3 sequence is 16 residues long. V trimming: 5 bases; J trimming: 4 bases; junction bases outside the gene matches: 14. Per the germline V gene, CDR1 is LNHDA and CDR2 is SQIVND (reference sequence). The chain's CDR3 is CASSAPSRGTGYEQYF. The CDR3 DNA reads TGTGCCAGTAGTGCGCCCTCCAGGGGGACGGGATACGAGCAGTACTTC.

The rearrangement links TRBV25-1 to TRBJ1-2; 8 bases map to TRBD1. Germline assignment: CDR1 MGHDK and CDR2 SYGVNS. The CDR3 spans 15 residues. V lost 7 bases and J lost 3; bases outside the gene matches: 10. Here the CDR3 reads CASIAKTGDDYGYTF. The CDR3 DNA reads TGTGCCAGCATTGCGAAGACAGGGGATGACTATGGCTACACCTTC.

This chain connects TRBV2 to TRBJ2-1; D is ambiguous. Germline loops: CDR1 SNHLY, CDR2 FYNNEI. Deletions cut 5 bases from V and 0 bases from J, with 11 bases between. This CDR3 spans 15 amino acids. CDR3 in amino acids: CASSTRFLSYNEQFF. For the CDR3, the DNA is TGTGCCAGCAGTACCCGGTTTCTCTCCTACAATGAGCAGTTCTTC. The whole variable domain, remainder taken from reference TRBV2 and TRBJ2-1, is EPEVTQTPSHQVTQMGQEVILRCVPISNHLYFYWYRQILGQKVEFLVSFYNNEISEKSEIFDDQFSVERPDGSNFTLKIRSTKLEDSAMYFCASSTRFLSYNEQFFGPGTRLTVL.

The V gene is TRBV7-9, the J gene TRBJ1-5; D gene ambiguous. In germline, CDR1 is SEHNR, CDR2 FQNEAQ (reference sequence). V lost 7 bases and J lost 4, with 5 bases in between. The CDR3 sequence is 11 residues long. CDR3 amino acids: CASNENQPQHF. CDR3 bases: TGTGCCAGCAACGAGAATCAGCCCCAGCATTTT.

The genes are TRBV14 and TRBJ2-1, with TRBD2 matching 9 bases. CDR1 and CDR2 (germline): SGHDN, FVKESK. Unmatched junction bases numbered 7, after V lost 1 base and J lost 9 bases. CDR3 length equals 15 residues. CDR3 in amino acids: CASSQVGTSRLEQFF. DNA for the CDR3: TGTGCCAGCAGCCAAGTCGGGACTAGCCGGCTTGAGCAGTTCTTC.

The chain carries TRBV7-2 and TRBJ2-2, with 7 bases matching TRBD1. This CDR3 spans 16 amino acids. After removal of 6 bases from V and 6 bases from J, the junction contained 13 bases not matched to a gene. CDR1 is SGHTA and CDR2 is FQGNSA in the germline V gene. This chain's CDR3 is CASSSYRGVLAGELFF. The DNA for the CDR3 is TGTGCCAGCAGTAGTTACAGGGGTGTTTTAGCCGGGGAGCTGTTTTTT.

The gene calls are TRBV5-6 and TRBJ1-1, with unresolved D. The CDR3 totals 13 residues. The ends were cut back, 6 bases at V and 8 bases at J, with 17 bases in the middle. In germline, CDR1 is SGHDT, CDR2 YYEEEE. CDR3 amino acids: CASNTGSGWEAFF. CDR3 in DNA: TGTGCCAGCAATACCGGGTCCGGCTGGGAAGCTTTCTTT.

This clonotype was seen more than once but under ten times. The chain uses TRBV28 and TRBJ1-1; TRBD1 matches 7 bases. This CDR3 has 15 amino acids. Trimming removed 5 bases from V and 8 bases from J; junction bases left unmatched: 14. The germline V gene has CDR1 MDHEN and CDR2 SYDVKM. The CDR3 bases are TGTGCCAGCAGTCTCTCAGTCGTCGGGGACAGAGAAGCTTTCTTT. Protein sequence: CASSLSVVGDREAFF. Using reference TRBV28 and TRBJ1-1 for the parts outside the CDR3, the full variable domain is DVKVTQSSRYLVKRTGEKVFLECVQDMDHENMFWYRQDPGLGLRLIYFSYDVKMKEKGDIPEGYSVSREKKERFSLILESASTNQTSMYLCASSLSVVGDREAFFGQGTRLTVV.

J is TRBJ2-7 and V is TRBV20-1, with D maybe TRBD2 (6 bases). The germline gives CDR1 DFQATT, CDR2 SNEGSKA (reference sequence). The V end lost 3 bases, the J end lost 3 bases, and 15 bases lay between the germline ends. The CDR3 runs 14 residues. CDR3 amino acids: CSARATRGFYEQYF. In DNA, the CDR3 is TGCAGTGCTAGGGCGACTAGAGGGTTCTACGAGCAGTACTTC.

The CDR3 region is CASSRDRDANQPQHF. CDR3 nucleotide sequence: TGCGCCAGCAGCCGAGACAGGGATGCTAATCAGCCCCAGCATTTT. The chain recombines TRBV4-1 with TRBJ1-5; 7 bases map to TRBD1. This CDR3 comprises 15 residues. After removal of 4 bases from V and 4 bases from J, the junction contained 7 bases not matched to a gene. Germline V lookup: CDR1 MGHRA, CDR2 YSYEKL.

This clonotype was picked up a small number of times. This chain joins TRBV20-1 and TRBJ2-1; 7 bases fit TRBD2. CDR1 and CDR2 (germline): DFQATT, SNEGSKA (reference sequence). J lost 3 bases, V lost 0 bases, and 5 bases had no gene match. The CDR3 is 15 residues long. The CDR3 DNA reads TGCAGTGCTAGAGATCCCTCTAGCGGCTACAATGAGCAGTTCTTC. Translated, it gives CSARDPSSGYNEQFF.

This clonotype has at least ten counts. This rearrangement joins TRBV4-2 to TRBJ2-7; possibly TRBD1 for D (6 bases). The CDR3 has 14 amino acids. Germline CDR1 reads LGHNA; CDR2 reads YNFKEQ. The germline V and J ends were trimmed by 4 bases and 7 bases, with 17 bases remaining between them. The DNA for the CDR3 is TGTGCCAGCAGCCCCCTAGGGGGTTCCCAGGAGCAGTACTTC. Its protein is CASSPLGGSQEQYF.

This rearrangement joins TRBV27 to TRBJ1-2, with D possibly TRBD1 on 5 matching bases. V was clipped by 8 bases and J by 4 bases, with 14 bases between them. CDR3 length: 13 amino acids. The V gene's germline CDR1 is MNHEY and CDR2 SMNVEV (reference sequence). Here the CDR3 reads CASGRQKLYGYTF. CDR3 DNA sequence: TGTGCCAGCGGAAGACAGAAACTCTATGGCTACACCTTC.

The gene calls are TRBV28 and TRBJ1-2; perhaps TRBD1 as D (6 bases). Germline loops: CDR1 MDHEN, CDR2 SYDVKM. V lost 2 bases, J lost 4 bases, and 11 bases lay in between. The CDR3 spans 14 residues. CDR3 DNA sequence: TGTGCCAGCAGTTTACCCACAGGGACCTATGGCTACACCTTC. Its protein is CASSLPTGTYGYTF.

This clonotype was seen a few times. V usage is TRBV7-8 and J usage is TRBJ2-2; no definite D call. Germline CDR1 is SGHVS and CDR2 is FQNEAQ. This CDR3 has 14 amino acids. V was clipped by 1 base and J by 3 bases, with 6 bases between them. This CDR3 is CASSLDEYTGELFF. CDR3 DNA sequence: TGTGCCAGCAGCTTAGACGAGTACACCGGGGAGCTGTTTTTT.

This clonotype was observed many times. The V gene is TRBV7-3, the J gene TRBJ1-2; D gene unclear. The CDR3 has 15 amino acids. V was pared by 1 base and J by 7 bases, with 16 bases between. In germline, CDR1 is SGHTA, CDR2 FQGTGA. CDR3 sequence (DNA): TGTGCCAGCAGCTTAAATCCGGGATCGCCAGGTGGCTACACCTTC. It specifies CASSLNPGSPGGYTF.

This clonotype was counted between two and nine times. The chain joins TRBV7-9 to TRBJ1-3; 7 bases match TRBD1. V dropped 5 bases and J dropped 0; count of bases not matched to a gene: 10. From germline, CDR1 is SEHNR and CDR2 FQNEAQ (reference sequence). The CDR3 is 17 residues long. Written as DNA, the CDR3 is TGTGCCAGCAGCCCGGCAGGGACAGTGGCCTCTGGAAACACCATATATTTT. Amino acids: CASSPAGTVASGNTIYF.

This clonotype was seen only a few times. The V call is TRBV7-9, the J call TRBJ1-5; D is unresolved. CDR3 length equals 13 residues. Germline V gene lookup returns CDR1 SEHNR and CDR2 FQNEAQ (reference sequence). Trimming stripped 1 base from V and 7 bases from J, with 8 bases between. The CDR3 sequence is CASSLVGRQPQHF. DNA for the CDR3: TGTGCCAGCAGCTTAGTTGGGAGACAGCCCCAGCATTTT.